These T cell receptor beta chains were read from a single sample in a study of T-cell memory formation after mild COVID-19. A single record per CDR3 protein comes from TCRdb applying MiXCR to the 5' RACE reads. The sample records some 300,000 distinct CDR3 sequences, 20% being singletons. Sequenced sample: PBMCs or a T cell subset sorted from them (not recorded which). All receptors derive from a man aged 18-30 years who had mild COVID-19 (a few samples of this study predate the infection). Cell type and time point are not known. Each CDR3 is given with its conserved first and last residue. A D gene is named only where the DNA matches it firmly. Some rows mark clone size as missing; the rest say once, few, many or name a class of expanded clone.

clone_size d_call j_call v_call cdr3_nt cdr3_aa
few - TRBJ2-1 TRBV27 TGTGCCAGCAGCCAACGGGGGAATGAGCAGTTCTTC CASSQRGNEQFF
- - TRBJ1-2 TRBV18 TGTGCCAGCTCACCACCGGGGCAGGGTATCGCTAACTATGGCTACACCTTC CASSPPGQGIANYGYTF
- - TRBJ2-1 TRBV11-3 TGTGCCAGCAGCCCTCGGCAGGGACACAATGAGCAGTTCTTC CASSPRQGHNEQFF
- TRBD1 TRBJ2-7 TRBV3-1 TGTGCCAGCAGCCGGAGACAGGGGGCCTACGAGCAGTACTTC CASSRRQGAYEQYF
- - TRBJ2-5 TRBV11-2 TGTGCCAGCAGCTTAGGGCCGGTCGTTGCGGGGGCAATGGAGACCCAGTACTTC CASSLGPVVAGAMETQYF
few - TRBJ2-3 TRBV4-1 TGCGCCAGCAGCCAAGATTACCTAGTCTCCCTCACAGATACGCAGTATTTT CASSQDYLVSLTDTQYF
few TRBD2 TRBJ2-3 TRBV7-3 TGTGCCAGCAGCCCGGGGGGGGCCAGCACAGATACGCAGTATTTT CASSPGGASTDTQYF
few - TRBJ1-1 TRBV6-2/TRBV6-3 TGTGCCAGCAGGGATACAGGGATGAACACTGAAGCTTTCTTT CASRDTGMNTEAFF
- - TRBJ1-1 TRBV5-1 TGCGCCAGCAGCTTACTGGACGGGCAATACACTGAAGCTTTCTTT CASSLLDGQYTEAFF
few TRBD2 TRBJ2-7 TRBV7-2 TGTGCCAGCAGCTTATCCGGAGCGGGGGCCTACGAGCAGTACTTC CASSLSGAGAYEQYF
- TRBD1 TRBJ1-1 TRBV19 TGTGCCAGTAGTATTTATTCCCAGGGGGACACTGAAGCTTTCTTT CASSIYSQGDTEAFF
many - TRBJ1-5 TRBV7-2 TGCGCCAGCAGCTTGGAAGGGGGTGGGCAGCCCCAGCATTTT CASSLEGGGQPQHF
few TRBD2 TRBJ2-3 TRBV9 TGTGCCAGCAGCGTAGGCGGGGGAGAAGATACGCAGTATTTT CASSVGGGEDTQYF
- - TRBJ2-1 TRBV5-1 TGCGCCAGCAGCCATCCAGAGCTAGCAGGCGATGAGCAGTTCTTC CASSHPELAGDEQFF
- - TRBJ2-1 TRBV9 TGTGCCAGCAGCGTATCCCCGTGGGCCGGACCGTACAATGAGCAGTTCTTC CASSVSPWAGPYNEQFF
many - TRBJ2-3 TRBV5-1 TGCGCCAGCAGCATCGGACTACCCACAGATACGCAGTATTTT CASSIGLPTDTQYF
few TRBD1 TRBJ1-5 TRBV27 TGTGCCAGCAGTCCATCGGGACAGGGAATCAATCAGCCCCAGCATTTT CASSPSGQGINQPQHF
few TRBD2 TRBJ2-7 TRBV4-2 TGTGCCAGCAGCCCGACTAGCGGGGGGGCTTACGAGCAGTACTTC CASSPTSGGAYEQYF
few TRBD2 TRBJ2-1 TRBV20-1 TGCAGTGGAAAAGCGGGGAGCTCCTACAATGAGCAGTTCTTC CSGKAGSSYNEQFF
- - TRBJ2-5 TRBV29-1 TGCAGCGTTGCGGGGTGGGAGACCCAGTACTTC CSVAGWETQYF
- - TRBJ1-1 TRBV7-9 TGTGCCAGCAGCCGGTCAGGGGACGGCACTGAAGCTTTCTTT CASSRSGDGTEAFF
- - TRBJ2-7 TRBV5-1 TGCGCCAGCAGCCGGGGGCCCTCCTACGAGCAGTACTTC CASSRGPSYEQYF